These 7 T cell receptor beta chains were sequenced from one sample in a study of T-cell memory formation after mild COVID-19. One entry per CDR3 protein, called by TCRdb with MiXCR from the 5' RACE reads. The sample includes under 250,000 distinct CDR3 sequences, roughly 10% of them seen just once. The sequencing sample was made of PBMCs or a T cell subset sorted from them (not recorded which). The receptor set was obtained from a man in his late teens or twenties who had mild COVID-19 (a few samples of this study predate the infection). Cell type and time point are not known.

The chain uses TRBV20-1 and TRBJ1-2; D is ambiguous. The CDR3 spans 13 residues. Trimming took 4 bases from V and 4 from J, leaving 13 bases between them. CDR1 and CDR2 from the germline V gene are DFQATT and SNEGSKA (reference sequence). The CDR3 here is CSATDGTAYGYTF. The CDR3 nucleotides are TGCAGTGCTACGGACGGAACGGCCTATGGCTACACCTTC.

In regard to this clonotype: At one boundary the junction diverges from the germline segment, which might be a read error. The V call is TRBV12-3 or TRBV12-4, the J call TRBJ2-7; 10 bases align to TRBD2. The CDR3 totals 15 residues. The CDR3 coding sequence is TGTGCCAGCACTTTAACTAGCGGGGCCGCCTACGAGCAGTACTTC. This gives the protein CASTLTSGAAYEQYF.

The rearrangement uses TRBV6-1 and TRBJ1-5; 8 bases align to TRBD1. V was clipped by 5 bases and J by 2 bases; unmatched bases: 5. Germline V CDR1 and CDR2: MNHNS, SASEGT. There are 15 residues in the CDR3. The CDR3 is CASSLSGGRNQPQHF. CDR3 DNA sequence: TGTGCCAGCAGTCTATCAGGGGGCCGCAATCAGCCCCAGCATTTT.

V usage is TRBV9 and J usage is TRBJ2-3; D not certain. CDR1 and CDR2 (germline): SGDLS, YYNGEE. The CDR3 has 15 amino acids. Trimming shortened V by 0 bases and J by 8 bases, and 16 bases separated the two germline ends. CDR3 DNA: TGTGCCAGCAGCGTAGCTCAGGACCGTCAGGCTACGCAGTATTTT. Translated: CASSVAQDRQATQYF.

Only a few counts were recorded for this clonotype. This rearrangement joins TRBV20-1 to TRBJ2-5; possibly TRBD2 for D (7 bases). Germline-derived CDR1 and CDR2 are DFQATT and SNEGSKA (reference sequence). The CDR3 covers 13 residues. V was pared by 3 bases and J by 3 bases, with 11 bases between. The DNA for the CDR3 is TGCAGTGCTAGGTGGGGGGGCGAAGAGACCCAGTACTTC. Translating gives CSARWGGEETQYF.

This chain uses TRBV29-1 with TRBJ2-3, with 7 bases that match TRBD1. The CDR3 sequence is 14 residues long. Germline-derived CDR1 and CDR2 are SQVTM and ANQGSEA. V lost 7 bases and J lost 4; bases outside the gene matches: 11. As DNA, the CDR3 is TGCAGCGGTATGACAGGGTACGGCCCAGATACGCAGTATTTT. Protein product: CSGMTGYGPDTQYF.

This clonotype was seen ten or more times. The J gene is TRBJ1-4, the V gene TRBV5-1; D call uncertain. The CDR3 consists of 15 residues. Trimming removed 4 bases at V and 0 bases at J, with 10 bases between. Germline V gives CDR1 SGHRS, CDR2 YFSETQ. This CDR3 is CASSRGSATNEKLFF. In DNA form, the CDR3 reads TGCGCCAGCAGCAGAGGGAGTGCAACTAATGAAAAACTGTTTTTT.